Here is one T cell receptor (beta chain) with its context. The antigen is not known. Samples underwent the assay at deep level. Sequencing used immunoSEQ multiplex PCR; TCRdb keeps in-frame clones, though not all of them. This table has around 480,000 clones, about 79% appearing once. This specimen comes from a study of shared clonotypes between healthy human individuals. Study summary: Donors were a couple of women and three men aged 18 to 49. Overall study findings and caveats: Exclusively blood specimens were collected; tissue repertoires likely differ.

V was trimmed by 6 bases and J by 3 bases, leaving 9 bases between them. This CDR3 spans 11 amino acids. The germline V gene encodes CDR1 SQVTM and CDR2 ANQGSEA. Genomic DNA for unsorted samples, which was extracted with the QIAamp DNA Blood Mini kit, came from some 100 million PBMCs. The sample comprised PBMCs. V gene TRBV29-1 combines with J gene TRBJ2-7; D unresolved. This clonotype was sampled from a middle-aged woman in good health. Some clones in this sample may be carry-over from other donors' samples. CDR3 nucleotide sequence: TGCAGCGTACCAGACGGCTACGAGCAGTACTTC. It translates to CSVPDGYEQYF.